Sequencing of this T cell receptor (beta chain) was carried out in a study of post-analysis software for immune sequencing data. As for the study in general: The cohort encompassed relapsing-remitting, secondary progressive and progressive-relapsing multiple sclerosis disease courses.

cDNA libraries for TCR beta contained unique molecular identifiers. Input populations of about 0.95 to 11 million T cells gave rise to roughly 0.5 million cDNA molecules. From the PCR reads, TCRdb called clonotypes with MiXCR, one entry per CDR3 protein. The sample lists hundreds of thousands of distinct CDR3 sequences, roughly 46% occurring once. Per germline, CDR1 SGHVS and CDR2 FNYEAQ. The CDR3 runs 15 residues. The J segment lost 5 bases and the V segment lost 5 bases, leaving 7 bases of the junction unmatched. Study-wide findings and caveats: Analysis by F measure revealed that same-batch samples clustered strongly together. Patients had higher frequencies than controls of about five TRBV segments, including TRBV5-6, TRBV5-1 and TRBV20-1. People with multiple sclerosis had a significantly lower normalized Chao1 diversity than controls did.

This clonotype was counted a few times. Its antigen is unknown. The chain couples TRBV7-6 to TRBJ2-3, with 10 nucleotides matching TRBD2. This receptor was taken from a girl aged 5-17 years with multiple sclerosis. Sequenced sample: blood. The CDR3 region has the DNA TGTGCCAGCAGCCCTTTAGCGGGGGGTGTAGATACGCAGTATTTT. Protein: CASSPLAGGVDTQYF.